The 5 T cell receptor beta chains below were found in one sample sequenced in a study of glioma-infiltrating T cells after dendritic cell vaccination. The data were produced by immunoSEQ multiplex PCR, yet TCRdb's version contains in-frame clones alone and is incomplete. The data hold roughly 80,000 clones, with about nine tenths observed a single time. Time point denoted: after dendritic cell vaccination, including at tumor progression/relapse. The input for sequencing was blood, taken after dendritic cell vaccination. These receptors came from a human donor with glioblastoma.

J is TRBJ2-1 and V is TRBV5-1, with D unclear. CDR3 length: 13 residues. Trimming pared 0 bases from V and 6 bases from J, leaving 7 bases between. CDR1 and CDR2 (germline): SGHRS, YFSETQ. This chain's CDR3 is CASSLGSTNEQFF. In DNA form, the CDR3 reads TGCGCCAGCAGCTTGGGTAGCACCAATGAGCAGTTCTTC.

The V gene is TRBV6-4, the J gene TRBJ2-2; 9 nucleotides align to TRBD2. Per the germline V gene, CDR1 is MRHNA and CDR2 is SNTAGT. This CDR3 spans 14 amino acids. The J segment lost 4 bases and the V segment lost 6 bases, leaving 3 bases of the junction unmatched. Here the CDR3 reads CASRGGRATGELFF. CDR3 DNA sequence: TGTGCCAGCAGAGGCGGGAGGGCCACCGGGGAGCTGTTTTTT.

CDR3 sequence (DNA): TGCAGCGTTGACGGGAGAGGGGGGGATGGAAACACCATATATTTT. It codes for CSVDGRGGDGNTIYF. The V gene is TRBV29-1, the J gene TRBJ1-3; possibly TRBD1 for D (6 bases). The CDR3 is made up of 15 amino acids. V was cut by 3 bases and J by 3 bases, with 15 bases left in between. Germline CDR1 reads SQVTM; CDR2 reads ANQGSEA.

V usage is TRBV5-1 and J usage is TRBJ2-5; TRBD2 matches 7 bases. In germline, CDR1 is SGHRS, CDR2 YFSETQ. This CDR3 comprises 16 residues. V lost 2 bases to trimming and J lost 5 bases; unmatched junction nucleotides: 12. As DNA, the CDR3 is TGCGCCAGCAGCTTCCAACCCAGGGAGGGAAGGGAGACCCAGTACTTC. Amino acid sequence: CASSFQPREGRETQYF.

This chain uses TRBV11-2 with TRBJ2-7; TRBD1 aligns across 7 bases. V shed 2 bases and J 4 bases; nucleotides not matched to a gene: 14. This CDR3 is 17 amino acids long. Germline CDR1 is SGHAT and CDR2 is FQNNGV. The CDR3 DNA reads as TGTGCCAGCAGCTTATCTCCTGCGTGGGACAGTTCTTACGAGCAGTACTTC. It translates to CASSLSPAWDSSYEQYF.